Reported below is one TCR beta chain. Its antigen is undetermined. By way of CD45RO/CCR7/CD25/CD127/CD95/CD27, the CD4+ regulatory, stem cell-like memory, central memory and naive cells were sorted. This record comes from a study of beta chain features in type 1 diabetes. Study results and limitations: Shorter templates might be favored by PCR, equally in patients and controls.

Expressed TCRB transcripts got sequenced, as all isolated RNA was reverse transcribed. The table came from immunoSEQ multiplex PCR; TCRdb's copy has only in-frame clones and leaves some out. The table shows roughly 450,000 clones, with about an eighth occurring only once. Per the germline V gene, CDR1 is SGHNT and CDR2 is YYREEE (reference sequence). V trimming: 1 base; J trimming: 6 bases; junction bases outside the gene matches: 4. The CDR3 contains 14 residues. The V call is TRBV5-4, the J call TRBJ2-1, with 7 positions matching TRBD1. The sequenced sample was naive CD4+ T cells from blood. The TCR originated in a woman younger than 35 in good health. The CDR3 region has the DNA TGTGCCAGCAGCTTGAAGACAGGGCGCAATGAGCAGTTCTTC. Protein product: CASSLKTGRNEQFF.